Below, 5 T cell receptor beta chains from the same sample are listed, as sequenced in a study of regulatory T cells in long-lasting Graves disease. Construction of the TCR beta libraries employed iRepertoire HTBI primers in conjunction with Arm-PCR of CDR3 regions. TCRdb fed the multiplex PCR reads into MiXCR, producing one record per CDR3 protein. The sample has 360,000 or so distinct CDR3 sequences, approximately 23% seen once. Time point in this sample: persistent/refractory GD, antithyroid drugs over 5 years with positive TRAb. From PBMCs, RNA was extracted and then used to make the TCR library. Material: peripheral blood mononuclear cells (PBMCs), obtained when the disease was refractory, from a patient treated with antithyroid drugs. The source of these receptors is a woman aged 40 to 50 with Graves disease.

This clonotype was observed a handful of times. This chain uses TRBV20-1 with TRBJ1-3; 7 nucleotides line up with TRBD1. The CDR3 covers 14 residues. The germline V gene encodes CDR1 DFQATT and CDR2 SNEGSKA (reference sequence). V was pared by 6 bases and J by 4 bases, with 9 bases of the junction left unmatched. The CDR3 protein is CSAPDRESGNTIYF. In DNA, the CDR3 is TGCAGTGCACCCGACAGGGAATCGGGAAACACCATATATTTT.

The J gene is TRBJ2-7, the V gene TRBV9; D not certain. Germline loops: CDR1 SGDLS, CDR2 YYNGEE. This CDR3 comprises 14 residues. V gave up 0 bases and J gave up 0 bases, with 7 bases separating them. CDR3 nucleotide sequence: TGTGCCAGCAGCGTAGGATGGTTCTCCTACGAGCAGTACTTC. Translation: CASSVGWFSYEQYF.

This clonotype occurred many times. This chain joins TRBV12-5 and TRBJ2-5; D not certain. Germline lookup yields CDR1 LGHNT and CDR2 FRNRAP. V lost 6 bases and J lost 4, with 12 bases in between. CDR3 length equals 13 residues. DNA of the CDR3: TGTGCTAGTGGCCCCTCGGGTCTAGAGACCCAGTACTTC. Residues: CASGPSGLETQYF.

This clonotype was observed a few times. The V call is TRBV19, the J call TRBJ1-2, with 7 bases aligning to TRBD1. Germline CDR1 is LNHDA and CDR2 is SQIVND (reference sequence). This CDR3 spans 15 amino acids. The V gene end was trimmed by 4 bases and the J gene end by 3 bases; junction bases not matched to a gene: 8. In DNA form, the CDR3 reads TGTGCCAGTAGTAAGCGAGGGGGCGAGCACTATGGCTACACCTTC. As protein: CASSKRGGEHYGYTF.

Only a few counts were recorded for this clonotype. DNA for the CDR3: TGCGCCAGCAGCTCGAACGTAGGGAACACTGAAGCTTTCTTT. This sequence encodes CASSSNVGNTEAFF. The rearrangement uses TRBV4-1 and TRBJ1-1; D is undetermined. This CDR3 has 14 residues. Looked up from germline, CDR1 is MGHRA and CDR2 is YSYEKL. The ends were cut back, 5 bases at V and 1 base at J, with 11 bases in the middle.